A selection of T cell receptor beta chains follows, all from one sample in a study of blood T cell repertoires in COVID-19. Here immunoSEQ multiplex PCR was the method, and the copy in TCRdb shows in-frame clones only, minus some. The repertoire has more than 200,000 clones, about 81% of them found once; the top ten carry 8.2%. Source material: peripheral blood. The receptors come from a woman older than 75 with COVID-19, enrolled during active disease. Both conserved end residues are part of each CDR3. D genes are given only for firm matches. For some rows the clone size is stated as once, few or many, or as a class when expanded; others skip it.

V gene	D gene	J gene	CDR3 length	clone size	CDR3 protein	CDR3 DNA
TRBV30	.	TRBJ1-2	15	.	CAWRGGPNSFYGYTF	TGTGCCTGGAGGGGAGGGCCTAACTCCTTTTATGGCTACACCTTC
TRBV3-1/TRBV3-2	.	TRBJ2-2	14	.	CASRNEGAAGELFF	TGTGCCAGCAGAAATGAGGGCGCCGCCGGGGAGCTGTTTTTT
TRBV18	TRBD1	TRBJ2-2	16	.	CASSPLGQETTGELFF	TGTGCCAGCTCACCACTAGGACAGGAGACCACCGGGGAGCTGTTTTTT
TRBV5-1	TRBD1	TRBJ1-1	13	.	CASRRDRATEAFF	TGCGCCAGCAGAAGGGACAGGGCCACTGAAGCTTTCTTT
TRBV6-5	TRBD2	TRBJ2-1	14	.	CASTWTSGGNEQFF	TGTGCCAGCACCTGGACTAGCGGGGGGAATGAGCAGTTCTTC
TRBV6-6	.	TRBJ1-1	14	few	CASSYSQGLGEAFF	TGTGCCAGCAGTTACTCCCAGGGTCTGGGTGAAGCTTTCTTT
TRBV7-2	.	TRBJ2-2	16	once	CASSLFDRPNTGELFF	TGTGCCAGCAGCTTATTTGACAGGCCTAACACCGGGGAGCTGTTTTTT
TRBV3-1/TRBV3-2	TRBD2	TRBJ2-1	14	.	CASSQVAGGNEQFF	TGTGCCAGCAGCCAAGTGGCGGGGGGAAATGAGCAGTTCTTC
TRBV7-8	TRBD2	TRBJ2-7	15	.	CASSPMLAGGYEQYF	TGTGCCAGCAGCCCTATGCTAGCGGGAGGGTATGAGCAGTACTTC
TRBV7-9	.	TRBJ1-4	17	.	CASSSGGGRGPNEKLFF	TGTGCCAGCAGCTCCGGCGGGGGCAGGGGCCCCAATGAAAAACTGTTTTTT
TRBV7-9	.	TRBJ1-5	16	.	CASSIGPSPGDQPQHF	TGTGCCAGCAGCATAGGCCCCTCTCCGGGGGACCAGCCCCAGCATTTT
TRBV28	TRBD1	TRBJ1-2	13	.	CASSSTGSYGYTF	TGTGCCAGCAGTTCGACAGGGTCTTATGGCTACACCTTC
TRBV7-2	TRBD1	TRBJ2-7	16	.	CASSLGTGGAGYEQYF	TGTGCCAGCAGCTTAGGGACAGGGGGCGCAGGATACGAGCAGTACTTC
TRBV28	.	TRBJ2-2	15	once	CASSSSGPNTGELFF	TGTGCCAGCAGTTCCAGCGGACCGAACACCGGGGAGCTGTTTTTT
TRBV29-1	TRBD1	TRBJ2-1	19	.	CSLTVPGQGTPPEYNEQFF	TGCAGCCTGACTGTTCCGGGACAGGGGACGCCTCCTGAGTACAATGAGCAGTTCTTC
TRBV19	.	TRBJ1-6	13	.	CASSPSENSPLHF	TGTGCCAGTAGCCCCAGTGAAAATTCACCCCTCCACTTT
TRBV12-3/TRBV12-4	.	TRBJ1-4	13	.	CASSFRGGEKLFF	TGTGCCAGCAGTTTTCGAGGAGGGGAAAAACTGTTTTTT
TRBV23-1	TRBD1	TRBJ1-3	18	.	CASSQPFIQGAAGNTIYF	TGCGCCAGCAGTCAACCATTCATCCAGGGGGCTGCAGGAAACACCATATATTTT
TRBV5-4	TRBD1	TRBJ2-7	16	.	CASSSGGTGVNYEQYF	TGTGCCAGCAGCTCAGGGGGGACAGGAGTAAACTACGAGCAGTACTTC
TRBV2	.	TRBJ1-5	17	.	CASSEGQALYSNQPQHF	TGTGCCAGCAGTGAAGGACAGGCACTGTATAGCAATCAGCCCCAGCATTTT
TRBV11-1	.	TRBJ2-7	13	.	CASSLGRLGEQYF	TGTGCCAGCAGCTTGGGGCGACTTGGCGAGCAGTACTTC
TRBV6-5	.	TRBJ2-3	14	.	CASSPGTSDDTQYF	TGTGCCAGCAGTCCGGGAACTAGTGACGATACGCAGTATTTT
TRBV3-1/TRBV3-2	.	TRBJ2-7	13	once	CASSQVLASEQYF	TGTGCCAGCAGCCAAGTGCTAGCGAGCGAGCAGTACTTC
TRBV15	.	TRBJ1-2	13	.	CATSVLAGYGYTF	TGTGCCACCAGTGTCCTTGCGGGCTATGGCTACACCTTC
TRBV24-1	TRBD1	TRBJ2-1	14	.	CATSDRGGPSEQFF	TGTGCCACCAGCGACAGGGGAGGTCCTTCGGAGCAGTTCTTC
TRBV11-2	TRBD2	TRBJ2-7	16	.	CASSLGLTSGGAEQYF	TGTGCCAGCAGCTTAGGTCTGACTAGCGGGGGGGCCGAGCAGTACTTC
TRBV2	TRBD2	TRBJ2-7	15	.	CASRQGGTSSYEQYF	TGTGCCAGCAGGCAAGGGGGGACTAGCTCCTACGAGCAGTACTTC
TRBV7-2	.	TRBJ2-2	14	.	CASSSTGNTGELFF	TGTGCCAGCAGCTCTACAGGGAACACCGGGGAGCTGTTTTTT
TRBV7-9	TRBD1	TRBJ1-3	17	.	CASSFPGQVSSGNTIYF	TGTGCCAGCAGCTTCCCGGGACAGGTTTCGTCTGGAAACACCATATATTTT
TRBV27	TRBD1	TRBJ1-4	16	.	CASRPDRVSTNEKLFF	TGTGCCAGCAGGCCCGACAGGGTATCAACTAATGAAAAACTGTTTTTT
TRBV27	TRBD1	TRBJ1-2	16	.	CASSLFRGQLNYGYTF	TGTGCCAGCAGTTTATTTAGGGGACAGCTCAACTATGGCTACACCTTC
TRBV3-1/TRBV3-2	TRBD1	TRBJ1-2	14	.	CASSRSTGVYGYTF	TGTGCCAGCAGCCGCTCGACAGGGGTCTATGGCTACACCTTC
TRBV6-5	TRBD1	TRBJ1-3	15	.	CASSGTAASGNTIYF	TGTGCCAGCAGCGGGACAGCCGCCTCTGGAAACACCATATATTTT
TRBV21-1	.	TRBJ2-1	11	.	CASSKEGEQFF	TGTGCCAGCAGCAAAGAGGGGGAGCAGTTCTTC
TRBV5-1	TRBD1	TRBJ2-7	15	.	CASSLGDRSSYEQYF	TGCGCCAGCAGCTTGGGGGACAGGAGCTCCTACGAGCAGTACTTC
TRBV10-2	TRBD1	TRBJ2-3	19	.	CASSGGGDRSFRYTDTQYF	TGCGCCAGCAGTGGCGGAGGGGACAGGAGCTTTCGTTACACAGATACGCAGTATTTT
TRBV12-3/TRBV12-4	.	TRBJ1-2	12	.	CASSFRLYGYTF	TGTGCCAGCAGTTTCCGTCTGTATGGCTACACCTTC
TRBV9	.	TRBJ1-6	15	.	CASSSRGSTNSPLHF	TGTGCCAGCAGCTCGAGAGGCAGTACCAATTCACCCCTCCACTTT
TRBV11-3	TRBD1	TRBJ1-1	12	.	CASSLRQGNAFF	TGTGCCAGCAGCCTTAGACAGGGGAACGCTTTCTTT
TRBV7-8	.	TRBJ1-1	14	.	CASSFSFAGTEAFF	TGTGCCAGCAGCTTCTCTTTTGCAGGCACTGAAGCTTTCTTT
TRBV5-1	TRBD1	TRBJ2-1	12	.	CASSAQGDEQFF	TGCGCCAGCAGCGCGCAGGGGGATGAGCAGTTCTTC
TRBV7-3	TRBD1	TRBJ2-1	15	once	CASSQPGQAYNEQFF	TGTGCCAGCAGCCAACCGGGACAGGCCTACAATGAGCAGTTCTTC
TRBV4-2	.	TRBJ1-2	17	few	CASSQGLRDTVSYGYTF	TGTGCCAGCAGCCAAGGCCTCCGGGACACAGTGAGCTATGGCTACACCTTC
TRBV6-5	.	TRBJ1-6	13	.	CASNRSYNSPLHF	TGTGCCAGCAACCGGTCCTATAATTCACCCCTCCACTTT
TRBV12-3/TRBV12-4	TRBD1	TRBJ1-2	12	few	CASSSDRGGYTF	TGTGCCAGCAGTTCGGACAGGGGCGGCTACACCTTC
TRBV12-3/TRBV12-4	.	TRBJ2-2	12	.	CASSLSAGELFF	TGTGCCAGCAGTTTGTCCGCCGGGGAGCTGTTTTTT
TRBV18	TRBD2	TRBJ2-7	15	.	CASSRTSGTAYEQYF	TGTGCCAGCTCCCGGACTAGCGGGACGGCCTACGAGCAGTACTTC
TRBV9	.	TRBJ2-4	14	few	CASSVGLEGNIQYF	TGTGCCAGCAGCGTAGGGCTAGAGGGAAACATTCAGTACTTC
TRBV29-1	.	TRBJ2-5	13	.	CSVFSLPGETQYF	TGCAGCGTCTTCAGTCTACCGGGGGAGACCCAGTACTTC